The table lists the clone carrying this T cell receptor beta chain with many counts. Combining a sample-barcoded 5' primer with a J-beta primer mix, a second PCR ran for roughly 7 to 12 cycles. TCRdb itself ran the 5' RACE reads through MiXCR, one entry per CDR3 protein. Counted here are roughly 1,500,000 distinct CDR3 sequences, around 39% occurring once; the ten biggest clones make up 7.9%. This entry belongs to a study of blood T cells in healthy people across ages. V was clipped by 0 bases and J by 7 bases; unmatched bases: 15. Germline V gives CDR1 MNHEY, CDR2 SVGEGT. The CDR3 totals 17 residues. Healthy Caucasian individuals from Russia aged about 6 to 95 were enrolled as donors.

The V gene is TRBV6-2 or TRBV6-3, the J gene TRBJ2-7; TRBD2 aligns across 7 bases. This clonotype was sampled from a woman aged 18-30 years in good health. The sequenced material came from blood. CDR3 nucleotides: TGTGCCAGCAGTTACTCGACGGCGGGAGATTTCGAATGGGAGCAGTACTTC. It is translated as CASSYSTAGDFEWEQYF.